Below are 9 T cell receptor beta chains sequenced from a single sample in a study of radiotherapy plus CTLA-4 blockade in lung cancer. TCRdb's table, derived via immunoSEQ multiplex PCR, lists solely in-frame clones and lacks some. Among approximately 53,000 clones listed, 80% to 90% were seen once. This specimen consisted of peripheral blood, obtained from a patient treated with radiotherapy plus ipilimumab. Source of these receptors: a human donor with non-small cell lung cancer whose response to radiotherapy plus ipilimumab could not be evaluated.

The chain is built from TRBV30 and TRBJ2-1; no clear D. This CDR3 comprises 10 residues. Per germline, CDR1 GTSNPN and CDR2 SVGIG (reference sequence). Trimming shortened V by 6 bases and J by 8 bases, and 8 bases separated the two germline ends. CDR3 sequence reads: CACQVHEQFF. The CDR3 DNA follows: TGTGCCTGCCAGGTTCATGAGCAGTTCTTC.

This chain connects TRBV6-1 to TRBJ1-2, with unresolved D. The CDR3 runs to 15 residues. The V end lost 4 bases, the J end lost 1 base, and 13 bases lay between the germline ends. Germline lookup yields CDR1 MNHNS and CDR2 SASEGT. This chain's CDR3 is CASSGQDHLNYGYTF. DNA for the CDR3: TGTGCCAGCAGTGGCCAGGATCATCTTAACTATGGCTACACCTTC.

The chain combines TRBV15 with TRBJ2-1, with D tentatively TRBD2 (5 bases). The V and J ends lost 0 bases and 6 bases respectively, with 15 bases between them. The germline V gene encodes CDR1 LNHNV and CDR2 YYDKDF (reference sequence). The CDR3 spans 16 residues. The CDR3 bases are TGTGCCACCAGCAGAGATGGCATAGCGACCACCAATGAGCAGTTCTTC. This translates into CATSRDGIATTNEQFF. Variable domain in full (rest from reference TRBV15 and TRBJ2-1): DAMVIQNPRYQVTQFGKPVTLSCSQTLNHNVMYWYQQKSSQAPKLLFHYYDKDFNNEADTPDNFQSRRPNTSFCFLDIRSPGLGDTAMYLCATSRDGIATTNEQFFGPGTRLTVL.

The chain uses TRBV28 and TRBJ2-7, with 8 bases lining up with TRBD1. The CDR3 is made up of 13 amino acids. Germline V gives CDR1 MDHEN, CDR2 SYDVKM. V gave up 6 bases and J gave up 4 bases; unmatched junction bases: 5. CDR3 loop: CASRRTGRYEQYF. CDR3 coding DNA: TGTGCCAGCAGACGGACAGGGAGATACGAGCAGTACTTC.

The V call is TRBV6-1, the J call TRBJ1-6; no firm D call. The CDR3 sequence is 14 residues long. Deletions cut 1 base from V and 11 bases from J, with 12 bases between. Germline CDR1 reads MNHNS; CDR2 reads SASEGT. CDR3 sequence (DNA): TGTGCCAGCAGTGAAGGAGCTTACCTTACACCCCTCCACTTT. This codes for CASSEGAYLTPLHF.

The chain's CDR3 is CASSQDRGVQYF. The CDR3 DNA follows: TGCGCCAGCAGCCAAGACAGGGGCGTTCAGTACTTC. The chain couples TRBV4-3 to TRBJ2-4; a possible D gene is TRBD1 (6 bases). The CDR3 runs 12 residues. V was shortened by 0 bases and J by 11 bases, with 8 bases between the two germline ends. Germline V gene lookup returns CDR1 LGHNA and CDR2 YSLEER.

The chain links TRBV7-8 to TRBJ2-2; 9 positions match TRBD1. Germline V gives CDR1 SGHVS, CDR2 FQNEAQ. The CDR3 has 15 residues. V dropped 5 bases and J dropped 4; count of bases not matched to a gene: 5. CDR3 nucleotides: TGTGCCAGCAGCCTCCGGGACAGGGTCACCGGGGAGCTGTTTTTT. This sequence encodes CASSLRDRVTGELFF. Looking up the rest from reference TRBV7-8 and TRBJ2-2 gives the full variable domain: GAGVSQSPRYKVAKRGQDVALRCDPISGHVSLFWYQQALGQGPEFLTYFQNEAQLDKSGLPSDRFFAERPEGSVSTLKIQRTQQEDSAVYLCASSLRDRVTGELFFGEGSRLTVL.

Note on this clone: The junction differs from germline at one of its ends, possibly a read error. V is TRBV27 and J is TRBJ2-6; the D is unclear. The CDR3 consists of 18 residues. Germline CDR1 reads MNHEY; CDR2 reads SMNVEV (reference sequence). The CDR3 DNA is TGTGCCAGCAGCTCGACGACATCTACCCCTTCTGGTGCCAACGTCCTGACTTTC. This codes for CASSSTTSTPSGANVLTF.

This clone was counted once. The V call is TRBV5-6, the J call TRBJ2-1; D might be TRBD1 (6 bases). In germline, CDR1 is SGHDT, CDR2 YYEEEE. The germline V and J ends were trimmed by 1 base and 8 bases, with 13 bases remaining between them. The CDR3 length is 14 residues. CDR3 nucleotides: TGTGCCAGCAGCTTGTACAGGGTCCTGGATGAGCAGTTCTTC. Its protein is CASSLYRVLDEQFF.